This T cell receptor (beta chain) was recorded in a study of blood T cell repertoires in COVID-19. At the level of the study: Sites across the United States, Italy and Spain contributed samples from acute and convalescent COVID-19. PBMCs, B-cell-depleted T cells, or T cells were the source of the cDNA or gDNA that made up the material.

This CDR3 contains 15 residues. V lost 8 bases and J lost 4, with 20 bases in between. The germline V gene has CDR1 LNHDA and CDR2 SQIVND (reference sequence). TCRdb keeps only in-frame clones here, not all; method: immunoSEQ multiplex PCR. The sample shows 160,000 or so clones, about 88% of them seen only once. This clone was seen a handful of times. The receptor comes from a woman aged 65 to 85 with acute or convalescent COVID-19. Sequencing used peripheral blood. The chain employs TRBV19 and TRBJ1-2; possible D gene TRBD1, 6 bases. The CDR3 loop reads CASEGSDSGVYGYTF. The DNA for the CDR3 is TGTGCCAGTGAGGGCTCGGACAGTGGAGTCTATGGCTACACCTTC.